Following are 23 T cell receptor beta chains from one sample sequenced in a study of blood T cells in healthy people across ages. The authors ran a second PCR of about 6 to 11 cycles using a sample-barcoded 5' primer and a J-beta primer mix. TCRdb independently ran MiXCR on the 5' RACE reads; one entry per CDR3 protein. Found here are roughly 560,000 distinct CDR3 sequences, 20% to 30% of them singletons; the top ten hold around 10%. This sample was also put to use in a study of T cells of mothers and their children.

Sample: blood. Source of these receptors: a boy between 5 and 17 years old in good health.

In the case of this clonotype: Mismatch with germline at one junction end may stem from a read error. The gene calls are TRBV20-1 and TRBJ2-7; D might be TRBD2 (7 bases). The CDR3 has 17 residues. The germline V gene encodes CDR1 DFQATT and CDR2 SNEGSKA (reference sequence). The CDR3, as DNA: TGCAGTGCTAGAGGAGGGGGGGACGGAACTCCTGGCTACGAGCAGCACTTC. Amino acids: CSARGGGDGTPGYEQHF.

This clonotype occurred many times. The chain carries TRBV7-9 and TRBJ2-3; no reliable D call. CDR1 and CDR2 from the germline V gene are SEHNR and FQNEAQ (reference sequence). This CDR3 region has 13 residues. Trimming removed 5 bases at V and 0 bases at J, with 6 bases between. CDR3 loop: CASSVGSTDTQYF. Written as DNA, the CDR3 is TGTGCCAGCAGCGTTGGTAGCACAGATACGCAGTATTTT.

The rearrangement uses TRBV12-5 and TRBJ1-2, with 8 bases that match TRBD1. J gave up 5 bases and V 3 bases, and 2 bases lay outside the gene matches. The germline CDR1 and CDR2 sequences are LGHNT and FRNRAP. The CDR3 runs to 13 residues. The DNA of the CDR3 is TGTGCTAGTGGTTTACAGGGGGGATATGGCTACACCTTC. Translated, it gives CASGLQGGYGYTF.

This clonotype has a handful of counts. The V and J genes are TRBV7-8 and TRBJ2-5; 9 bases fit TRBD2. Germline CDR1 SGHVS, CDR2 FQNEAQ. The CDR3 is 14 residues long. Trimming at V came to 3 bases and at J to 5 bases, leaving 4 bases not matched to a gene. DNA for the CDR3: TGTGCCAGCAGCTTGGGACTAGCCTGGGAGACCCAGTACTTC. This translates into CASSLGLAWETQYF.

A few counts support this clonotype. The chain has TRBV5-1 and TRBJ2-2, with D perhaps matching TRBD1 (6 bases). V lost 4 bases and J 3 bases, leaving 10 bases between the germline ends. The CDR3 is made up of 14 amino acids. Germline CDR1 is SGHRS and CDR2 is YFSETQ. CDR3 bases: TGCGCCAGCAGCGGGGCAGGGGACACCGGGGAGCTGTTTTTT. It translates to CASSGAGDTGELFF.

This clonotype was recorded a few times. The rearrangement joins TRBV4-1 to TRBJ2-3; the D is unclear. Looked up from germline, CDR1 is MGHRA and CDR2 is YSYEKL. CDR3 size: 16 residues. V lost 2 bases to trimming and J lost 0 bases, with 12 bases between them. CDR3 in amino acids: CASSQTYTVSTDTQYF. CDR3 DNA: TGCGCCAGCAGCCAAACGTATACAGTTAGCACAGATACGCAGTATTTT.

The rearrangement links TRBV7-3 to TRBJ2-2; 7 nucleotides match TRBD2. CDR1 is SGHTA and CDR2 is FQGTGA in the germline V gene. With V trimmed by 2 bases and J by 1 base, 4 bases remained unmatched. The CDR3 has 16 amino acids. CDR3 region: CASSLWASGNTGELFF. CDR3 bases: TGTGCCAGCAGCTTATGGGCTAGCGGGAACACCGGGGAGCTGTTTTTT. Drawing the rest from reference TRBV7-3 and TRBJ2-2, the complete variable domain is GAGVSQTPSNKVTEKGKYVELRCDPISGHTALYWYRQSLGQGPEFLIYFQGTGAADDSGLPNDRFFAVRPEGSVSTLKIQRTERGDSAVYLCASSLWASGNTGELFFGEGSRLTVL.

A word on this clonotype: The conserved phenylalanine or tryptophan normally closing the CDR3 is absent here, so this likely arose from a read error. J is TRBJ2-1 and V is TRBV27; possible D gene TRBD2, 5 bases. The CDR3 is 17 amino acids. Trimming removed 3 bases from V and 4 bases from J, with 19 bases in between. Looked up from germline, CDR1 is MNHEY and CDR2 is SMNVEV (reference sequence). The DNA of the CDR3 is TGTGCCAGCAGTTTGCGTCTTTTGACTACTAATTACAATGAGCAGTTCGTC. Encoded protein: CASSLRLLTTNYNEQFV.

In its sample, this clonotype was seen a few times. V and J are TRBV20-1 and TRBJ2-1, with 9 bases aligning to TRBD2. This CDR3 comprises 18 residues. V gave up 2 bases and J gave up 8 bases; unmatched junction bases: 19. CDR1 DFQATT and CDR2 SNEGSKA come from the germline V gene (reference sequence). DNA for the CDR3: TGCAGTGCTAGATTTCGGGCTAGCGGGAACCTACCTATAGATGAGCAGTTCTTC. Translated, it gives CSARFRASGNLPIDEQFF.

V is TRBV28 and J is TRBJ2-3; D perhaps matches TRBD1 (6 bases). Germline lookup yields CDR1 MDHEN and CDR2 SYDVKM. Between the trimmed V and J ends, which lost 5 bases and 4 bases, there was a span of 10 bases. The CDR3 runs 13 residues. The DNA of the CDR3 is TGTGCCAGCAGTAACAGGGTACCAGATACGCAGTATTTT. The encoded protein is CASSNRVPDTQYF.

J is TRBJ2-7 and V is TRBV28; D perhaps matches TRBD1 (5 bases). Germline V gene data show CDR1 as MDHEN and CDR2 as SYDVKM. The CDR3 is made up of 19 amino acids. V was shortened by 5 bases and J by 2 bases, with 28 bases between the two germline ends. Here the CDR3 reads CASSHTNLFSGFTTYEQYF. The DNA of the CDR3 is TGTGCCAGCAGTCATACTAACTTATTTTCAGGGTTTACTACCTACGAGCAGTACTTC.

V usage is TRBV9 and J usage is TRBJ1-3; no clear D. CDR1 is SGDLS and CDR2 is YYNGEE in the germline V gene. The CDR3 consists of 17 residues. Trimming cost V 0 bases and J 0 bases, with 13 bases left between them. As DNA, the CDR3 is TGTGCCAGCAGCGTAGAGGCTCTCCCGGGCTCTGGAAACACCATATATTTT. Translating gives CASSVEALPGSGNTIYF.

There are many counts of this clonotype. V and J are TRBV6-5 and TRBJ2-1, with 8 bases identical to TRBD1. The CDR3 contains 15 residues. Germline CDR1 MNHEY, CDR2 SVGAGI. V shed 0 bases and J 5 bases; nucleotides not matched to a gene: 3. Here the CDR3 DNA reads TGTGCCAGCAGTTACTCGACAGGGGCAAACAATGAGCAGTTCTTC. Encoded protein: CASSYSTGANNEQFF.

In its sample, this clonotype was seen a few times. The J gene is TRBJ2-7, the V gene TRBV20-1; TRBD2 matches 7 bases. In germline, CDR1 is DFQATT, CDR2 SNEGSKA (reference sequence). This CDR3 spans 13 amino acids. V was clipped by 4 bases and J by 2 bases; unmatched bases: 5. The CDR3 DNA is TGCAGTGCTATTGCGGGAGTCACCTACGAGCAGTACTTC. Residues: CSAIAGVTYEQYF.

With regard to this clonotype: Given the absence of the conserved phenylalanine or tryptophan at the CDR3 end, a read error is likely. This chain connects TRBV29-1 to TRBJ2-5; D might be TRBD1 (6 bases). Germline-derived CDR1 and CDR2 are SQVTM and ANQGSEA. The length of the CDR3 is 14 residues. Trimming removed 4 bases from V and 2 bases from J, with 14 bases in between. CDR3 region: CSVAAGTGQETQYL. CDR3 coding DNA: TGCAGCGTTGCAGCCGGCACAGGGCAAGAGACCCAGTACCTC.

This clonotype was counted a few times. The J gene is TRBJ1-6, the V gene TRBV12-3 or TRBV12-4; the D is unclear. V was trimmed by 7 bases and J by 7 bases, leaving 11 bases between them. The CDR3 runs 13 residues. CDR3 region: CASTPLANSPLHF. DNA of the CDR3: TGTGCCAGCACACCCTTGGCAAATTCACCCCTCCACTTT.

The gene calls are TRBV5-1 and TRBJ2-1; 7 bases match TRBD1. This CDR3 is 15 amino acids long. CDR1 is SGHRS and CDR2 is YFSETQ in the germline V gene. Losses at the gene ends were 4 bases for V and 4 bases for J; bases not matched to a gene: 8. The CDR3 DNA follows: TGCGCCAGCAGCCTTGACAGGGTTGAATACAATGAGCAGTTCTTC. It codes for CASSLDRVEYNEQFF.

The chain combines TRBV9 with TRBJ1-1, with D possibly being TRBD1 (6 bases). The CDR3 spans 14 residues. Germline loops: CDR1 SGDLS, CDR2 YYNGEE. Trimming shortened V by 2 bases and J by 1 base, and 9 bases separated the two germline ends. CDR3 coding DNA: TGTGCCAGCAGCGTCACGGGACAGAACACTGAAGCTTTCTTT. Encoded protein: CASSVTGQNTEAFF.

This clonotype was recorded a few times. The chain combines TRBV6-2 or TRBV6-3 with TRBJ2-2; D is possibly TRBD2 (5 bases). The CDR3 runs 13 residues. Deletions cut 2 bases from V and 6 bases from J, with 7 bases between. Germline CDR1 reads MNHEY; CDR2 reads SVGEGT. The CDR3 DNA reads as TGTGCCAGCAGTTACAGGGAGCCCGGGGAGCTGTTTTTT. It yields the protein CASSYREPGELFF.

This CDR3 reads CSAPPLLAGYQETQYF. CDR3 sequence (DNA): TGCAGTGCCCCTCCCTTACTAGCGGGGTACCAAGAGACCCAGTACTTC. The rearrangement joins TRBV20-1 to TRBJ2-5, with 10 positions matching TRBD2. The germline V gene has CDR1 DFQATT and CDR2 SNEGSKA (reference sequence). This CDR3 is built from 16 residues. J was trimmed by 0 bases and V by 6 bases; bases with no gene match: 10.

The rearrangement joins TRBV7-2 to TRBJ2-1, with 7 bases fitting TRBD2. The length of the CDR3 is 15 residues. CDR1 is SGHTA and CDR2 is FQGNSA in the germline V gene. Trimming took 4 bases from V and 4 from J; bases not matched to a gene: 7. The CDR3 DNA reads as TGTGCCAGCAGCTCAAGCGGGGTCGGATACAATGAGCAGTTCTTC. The encoded protein is CASSSSGVGYNEQFF.

This clonotype appeared a few times. This sequence joins TRBV18 and TRBJ2-2, with D hard to call. V was cut by 5 bases and J by 6 bases, with 16 bases left in between. The CDR3 consists of 15 residues. Per germline, CDR1 KGHSH and CDR2 LQKENI. For the CDR3, the DNA is TGTGCCAGCTCAGACCAAGCCCCAGGAGCCGGGGAGCTGTTTTTT. Its protein is CASSDQAPGAGELFF.

With respect to this clonotype: An end of the junction differs from the germline gene, which may be a read error. The rearrangement links TRBV19 to TRBJ2-3, with D possibly being TRBD1 or TRBD2 (5 bases each). Per the germline V gene, CDR1 is LNHDA and CDR2 is SQIVND (reference sequence). This CDR3 contains 14 residues. The CDR3 here is CASSFTGHTDTRYF. CDR3 nucleotide sequence: TGTGCCAGTAGTTTCACGGGGCATACAGATACGCGGTATTTT.